The 13 T cell receptor beta chains below come from one sample, sequenced in a study of blood T cell repertoires in COVID-19. Clones were read by immunoSEQ multiplex PCR, and TCRdb kept only the in-frame ones, dropping some. The top ten hold 15% to 20% of the sample, which has 90,000 or so clones, around nine tenths seen once. The sequencing sample was made of peripheral blood. The receptors stem from a woman aged 55-70 years with COVID-19, enrolled during active disease.

The chain couples TRBV3-1 (or the pseudogene TRBV3-2) to TRBJ1-2; 8 bases match TRBD1. The CDR3 totals 15 residues. Germline loops: CDR1 LGHDT, CDR2 YNNKEL (reference sequence). Trimming at V came to 3 bases and at J to 10 bases, leaving 13 bases not matched to a gene. CDR3 sequence (DNA): TGTGCCAGCAGCCATAATCCCGGGACAGGCCGACCCTACACCTTC. This translates into CASSHNPGTGRPYTF.

In this sample, this clone turned up a few times. The J gene is TRBJ2-5, the V gene TRBV28; no clear D gene. The CDR3 runs to 16 residues. The V end was cut by 6 bases, the J end by 5 bases, with 22 bases between. Per the germline V gene, CDR1 is MDHEN and CDR2 is SYDVKM. CDR3 DNA sequence: TGTGCCAGCAGCTCTACCGCGACAAAATATCGGGAGACCCAGTACTTC. Translating it yields CASSSTATKYRETQYF.

The chain employs TRBV5-1 and TRBJ1-3; D is possibly TRBD1 (5 bases). CDR3 length: 16 amino acids. Germline-derived CDR1 and CDR2 are SGHRS and YFSETQ. V lost 0 bases and J 0 bases, leaving 10 bases between the germline ends. In DNA form, the CDR3 reads TGCGCCAGCAGCTTGGTTCAGGGACTCTCTGGAAACACCATATATTTT. Its translation: CASSLVQGLSGNTIYF.

This chain uses TRBV18 with TRBJ2-7; 9 bases are a match to TRBD2. CDR1 and CDR2 from the germline V gene are KGHSH and LQKENI. Unmatched junction bases numbered 5, after V lost 4 bases and J lost 4 bases. The CDR3 spans 14 residues. CDR3 residues: CASSRAGGLYEQYF. CDR3 nucleotides: TGTGCCAGCTCACGAGCGGGGGGCCTATACGAGCAGTACTTC.

Comment on this clone: Compared with germline, one end of the junction differs, possibly owing to a read error. The chain is built from TRBV18 and TRBJ2-2, with a tentative D call TRBD2 (6 bases). This CDR3 has 15 amino acids. From germline, CDR1 is KGHSH and CDR2 LQKENI. The CDR3 DNA reads as TGTGCCAGCTCACCAAGTCTCCAGAACACCGGGGGGCTGTTTTTT. This encodes CASSPSLQNTGGLFF.

The gene calls are TRBV9 and TRBJ2-7; 15 bases are shared with TRBD2. The ends lost 0 bases at V and 2 bases at J; junction bases unmatched: 3. This CDR3 spans 17 amino acids. The germline V gene has CDR1 SGDLS and CDR2 YYNGEE. CDR3 DNA sequence: TGTGCCAGCAGCGTAGGGACTAGCGGGGGGGCGCCCTACGAGCAGTACTTC. It specifies CASSVGTSGGAPYEQYF. Based on the CDR3 plus reference TRBV9 and TRBJ2-7, the full variable domain is DSGVTQTPKHLITATGQRVTLRCSPRSGDLSVYWYQQSLDQGLQFLIQYYNGEERAKGNILERFSAQQFPDLHSELNLSSLELGDSALYFCASSVGTSGGAPYEQYFGPGTRLTVT.

The CDR3 nucleotides read TGTGCCAGCAGTTACCAAAGACTAGCGGGGTACGAGCAGTACTTC. It codes for CASSYQRLAGYEQYF. V usage is TRBV6-6 and J usage is TRBJ2-7; 11 bases fit TRBD2. The ends lost 2 bases at V and 4 bases at J; junction bases unmatched: 4. Germline V CDR1 and CDR2: MNHNY, SVGAGI (reference sequence). The CDR3 loop spans 15 amino acids.

The gene calls are TRBV19 and TRBJ1-2, with D possibly being TRBD1 (5 bases). V lost 3 bases to trimming and J lost 0 bases, with 14 bases between them. The germline V gene encodes CDR1 LNHDA and CDR2 SQIVND (reference sequence). The CDR3 sequence is 16 residues long. The CDR3 sequence: CASSIGGGLANYGYTF. Written as DNA, the CDR3 is TGTGCCAGTAGTATTGGCGGGGGACTAGCTAACTATGGCTACACCTTC.

The rearrangement links TRBV5-5 to TRBJ2-2; 12 nucleotides match TRBD1. V trimming: 5 bases; J trimming: 6 bases; junction bases outside the gene matches: 8. The germline CDR1 and CDR2 sequences are SGHKS and YYEKEE (reference sequence). This CDR3 region has 16 residues. CDR3 protein: CASSQPGQGAPGELFF. The CDR3 DNA follows: TGTGCCAGCAGTCAGCCGGGACAGGGGGCTCCCGGGGAGCTGTTTTTT.

The CDR3 nucleotides are TGTGCCAGCAGCTTAGCTAGCGGGGGGTTCAATGAGCAGTTCTTC. This sequence encodes CASSLASGGFNEQFF. The V call is TRBV7-2, the J call TRBJ2-1; 10 bases map to TRBD2. CDR1 and CDR2 from the germline V gene are SGHTA and FQGNSA. With V trimmed by 0 bases and J by 6 bases, 2 bases remained unmatched. The CDR3 has 15 residues.

The chain carries TRBV7-2 and TRBJ1-4, with D hard to call. V was clipped by 3 bases and J by 4 bases, with 15 bases between them. The CDR3 spans 16 residues. Per the germline V gene, CDR1 is SGHTA and CDR2 is FQGNSA. For the CDR3, the DNA is TGTGCCAGCAGCTTGTGGGCGAAGCGGTTTAATGAAAAACTGTTTTTT. Amino acid sequence: CASSLWAKRFNEKLFF.

This chain links TRBV7-8 with TRBJ1-2; TRBD1 is a possible D gene (5 bases). The V gene lost 2 bases and the J gene lost 8 bases, with 12 bases spanning the gap. The CDR3 is 13 residues long. Germline CDR1 is SGHVS and CDR2 is FQNEAQ. In DNA, the CDR3 is TGTGCCAGCAGCTTACGGGGGGACCGAGGCTACACCTTC. Protein sequence: CASSLRGDRGYTF.

The chain joins TRBV6-5 to TRBJ1-2; 7 bases fit TRBD1. CDR1 is MNHEY and CDR2 is SVGAGI in the germline V gene. J gave up 5 bases and V 7 bases, and 1 base lay outside the gene matches. The CDR3 contains 11 residues. The CDR3 loop is CASTGGYGYTF. The CDR3 bases are TGTGCCAGCACAGGGGGATATGGCTACACCTTC.